The T cell receptor (beta chain) under discussion was sequenced for a study of shared clonotypes between healthy human individuals. Study-level findings and limits: A small donor pool kept down the genetic and exposure-history diversity that was represented.

Note on this clone: The antigen remains unidentified.

TCRdb's table, derived via immunoSEQ multiplex PCR, lists solely in-frame clones and lacks some. The sample holds hundreds of thousands of clones, around 87% seen once. Deletions cut 6 bases from V and 0 bases from J, with 12 bases between. CDR3 size: 14 residues. CDR1 is SGHDT, CDR2 YYEEEE, per germline. The source of this sequence is a young man in good health. Sequences were obtained from memory CD8+ T cells sorted from blood. Regarding subset: CD45RO+ cells pooled with CCR7-negative TemRA cells. This rearrangement joins TRBV5-6 to TRBJ1-1; D unresolved. CDR3 coding DNA: TGTGCCAGCACGAGGATGTCCCTGAACACTGAAGCTTTCTTT. Translating it yields CASTRMSLNTEAFF.